Presented here are 9 T cell receptor beta chains from one specimen sequenced in a study of blood T cell repertoires in COVID-19. This table comes from immunoSEQ multiplex PCR, and its TCRdb copy is limited to in-frame clones, with some not included. The sample contains about 83,000 clones, about 83% of which appear only once. Material: peripheral blood. The receptors come from a man aged 50-59 years with active COVID-19.

A remark on this clone: Other DNA sequences in the sample encode the same CDR3. The chain employs TRBV5-1 and TRBJ2-5; no firm D call. Germline V gene data show CDR1 as SGHRS and CDR2 as YFSETQ. This CDR3 has 12 amino acids. The V end lost 1 base, the J end lost 2 bases, and 3 bases lay between the germline ends. For the CDR3, the DNA is TGCGCCAGCAGCTTGCAACAAGAGACCCAGTACTTC. Protein sequence: CASSLQQETQYF.

This chain connects TRBV28 to TRBJ2-2, with 8 bases lining up with TRBD2. The CDR3 covers 13 residues. CDR1 and CDR2 from the germline V gene are MDHEN and SYDVKM. Unmatched junction bases numbered 4, after V lost 8 bases and J lost 5 bases. The CDR3 protein is CASRGGATGELFF. The CDR3 DNA follows: TGTGCCAGCCGGGGGGGGGCAACCGGGGAGCTGTTTTTT.

The chain links TRBV9 to TRBJ2-5, with TRBD1 matching 7 bases. The CDR3 has 17 amino acids. The germline V gene encodes CDR1 SGDLS and CDR2 YYNGEE. J lost 0 bases, V lost 2 bases, and 10 bases had no gene match. CDR3 amino acids: CASSVEDRLSYQETQYF. The CDR3 DNA reads as TGTGCCAGCAGCGTTGAGGACAGGCTATCGTACCAAGAGACCCAGTACTTC.

The rearrangement joins TRBV2 to TRBJ1-2; D ambiguous. Germline loops: CDR1 SNHLY, CDR2 FYNNEI. The V gene lost 6 bases and the J gene lost 4 bases, with 15 bases spanning the gap. The CDR3 runs to 14 residues. For the CDR3, the DNA is TGTGCCAGCAGGTATGGTACAGAGACCTATGGCTACACCTTC. Residues: CASRYGTETYGYTF.

The V gene is TRBV6-2 or TRBV6-3, the J gene TRBJ2-1, with 9 bases aligning to TRBD2. The trim removed 0 bases at V and 4 bases at J, leaving 13 bases unmatched. Per the germline V gene, CDR1 is MNHEY and CDR2 is SVGEGT. The CDR3 sequence is 19 residues long. The CDR3 reads CASSYSSSGTTRGYNEQFF. CDR3 sequence (DNA): TGTGCCAGCAGTTACTCCTCTAGCGGGACCACTAGGGGTTACAATGAGCAGTTCTTC.

The CDR3 DNA reads TGTGCCAGCAGCTTAACGAGGGGGCACCAAGAGACCCAGTACTTC. Amino acids: CASSLTRGHQETQYF. This rearrangement joins TRBV7-3 to TRBJ2-5, with 7 bases that match TRBD1. V shed 0 bases, J shed 0 bases, and the junction held 1 base outside the gene matches. This CDR3 region has 15 residues. CDR1 and CDR2 from the germline V gene are SGHTA and FQGTGA.

This sequence joins TRBV24-1 and TRBJ1-2; 8 nucleotides agree with TRBD1. Germline CDR1 reads KGHDR; CDR2 reads SFDVKD. The CDR3 is made up of 14 amino acids. V gave up 0 bases and J gave up 8 bases; unmatched junction bases: 4. DNA for the CDR3: TGTGCCACCAGTGATTTGTCAGGGGGCCACGGCTACACCTTC. It yields the protein CATSDLSGGHGYTF.

The chain uses TRBV10-1 and TRBJ1-1, with D maybe TRBD1 (5 bases). In germline, CDR1 is WNHNN, CDR2 SYGVQD (reference sequence). This CDR3 is built from 14 residues. Trimming removed 6 bases at V and 0 bases at J, with 11 bases between. The CDR3 DNA reads as TGCGCCAGCAGCGCCCGACAGATGAACACTGAAGCTTTCTTT. Its translation: CASSARQMNTEAFF.

As concerns this clone: One end of the junction fails to match germline, which may point to a read error. The chain uses TRBV19 and TRBJ2-3, with D possibly being TRBD1 (6 bases). This CDR3 has 15 residues. Germline V gene sequence: CDR1 LNHDA, CDR2 SQIVND (reference sequence). CDR3 sequence reads: CASNIPGAGTDTQYF. CDR3 in DNA: TGTGCCAGTAATATACCAGGGGCCGGCACAGATACGCAGTATTTT.